This T cell receptor (beta chain) comes out of a study of metastatic and nonmetastatic thyroid tumors. General study findings and limits: According to reports, the diversity of TCR beta was significantly higher in malignant thyroid tumors than in benign nodules, and this held in both blood and tumor samples.

Germline V gene sequence: CDR1 ENHRY, CDR2 SYGVKD. Trimming removed 2 bases from V and 0 bases from J, with 8 bases in between. The CDR3 has 14 residues. This clone is judged medium-sized. The antigen remains unidentified. Via MiXCR, TCRdb re-called the PCR reads. The table includes around 20,000 clones, roughly 29% detected once. Thyroid surgery had not been preceded by any treatment in any patient. The sequenced material came from blood. The chain combines TRBV10-3 with TRBJ2-7; D not certain. The sequence came from a female donor with papillary thyroid cancer or a benign thyroid nodule (not recorded which). Some clones in this sample may be carry-over from other donors' samples. CDR3 region: CAISEGRSSYEQYF. CDR3 coding DNA: TGTGCCATCAGTGAGGGCAGGAGCTCCTACGAGCAGTACTTC.